Presented here are 15 T cell receptor beta chains from one specimen sequenced in a study of blood T cell repertoires in COVID-19. Data came from immunoSEQ multiplex PCR; TCRdb stores just in-frame clones and leaves some out. The table records some 39,000 clones, 85% of them present only once. Sequenced sample: peripheral blood. Source of these receptors: a man in his sixties with acute or convalescent COVID-19.

The chain is built from TRBV6-2 or TRBV6-3 and TRBJ2-3, with TRBD1 identical over 9 bases. Trimming took 6 bases from V and 2 from J; bases not matched to a gene: 6. Germline CDR1 is MNHEY and CDR2 is SVGEGT. The CDR3 consists of 15 residues. The CDR3 region has the DNA TGTGCCAGCAGCGTAGGACAGGGGTCCACAGATACGCAGTATTTT. Translation: CASSVGQGSTDTQYF.

The chain couples TRBV5-1 to TRBJ2-7; tentatively, D is TRBD1 (6 bases). The CDR3 is 14 residues long. Trimming pared 5 bases from V and 2 bases from J, leaving 14 bases between. Germline CDR1 is SGHRS and CDR2 is YFSETQ. The CDR3 region has the DNA TGCGCCAGCAGATCCTCGGGACAAACCTACGAGCAGTACTTC. This encodes CASRSSGQTYEQYF.

The rearrangement links TRBV6-5 to TRBJ1-1, with D maybe TRBD1 (6 bases). Germline-derived CDR1 and CDR2 are MNHEY and SVGAGI. This CDR3 contains 14 residues. Deletions cut 8 bases from V and 2 bases from J, with 15 bases between. The CDR3 coding sequence is TGTGCCAGCTACCGCGGGGGGGCCAACACTGAAGCTTTCTTT. This sequence encodes CASYRGGANTEAFF.

The gene calls are TRBV14 and TRBJ1-5; D unresolved. The CDR3 spans 12 residues. Per germline, CDR1 SGHDN and CDR2 FVKESK. Deletions cut 1 base from V and 9 bases from J, with 7 bases between. CDR3 coding DNA: TGTGCCAGCAGCCAAGGGGGAGGGCCCCAGCATTTT. Amino acid sequence: CASSQGGGPQHF.

This clone came up a few times. The chain's CDR3 is CASSSLVRTGELFF. The CDR3 DNA reads as TGTGCCAGCAGCTCCCTAGTGCGTACCGGGGAGCTGTTTTTT. J is TRBJ2-2 and V is TRBV11-1, with unresolved D. The CDR3 runs 14 residues. Germline V gives CDR1 SGHAT, CDR2 FQDESV (reference sequence). V was cut by 4 bases and J by 5 bases, with 11 bases left in between.

The V and J genes are TRBV30 and TRBJ2-1; 7 bases are a match to TRBD2. CDR1 is GTSNPN and CDR2 is SVGIG in the germline V gene (reference sequence). The ends lost 4 bases at V and 7 bases at J; junction bases unmatched: 16. The CDR3 runs to 16 residues. In DNA, the CDR3 is TGTGCCTGGAATAACAATTGGCTAGCGGATTGGAATGAGCAGTTCTTC. Translating it yields CAWNNNWLADWNEQFF. The variable domain in full, completed from reference TRBV30 and TRBJ2-1, reads SQTIHQWPATLVQPVGSPLSLECTVEGTSNPNLYWYRQAAGRGLQLLFYSVGIGQISSEVPQNLSASRPQDRQFILSSKKLLLSDSGFYLCAWNNNWLADWNEQFFGPGTRLTVL.

The chain has TRBV10-2 and TRBJ2-4, with 12 nucleotides matching TRBD1. CDR3 length: 20 residues. Germline V gene sequence: CDR1 WSHSY, CDR2 SAAADI. V lost 6 bases to trimming and J lost 2 bases; unmatched junction nucleotides: 17. The chain's CDR3 is CASRRGGQGAGGLSKNIQYF. The CDR3 DNA follows: TGCGCCAGCAGGAGGGGGGGACAGGGGGCCGGTGGGCTATCCAAAAACATTCAGTACTTC.

The chain has TRBV10-3 and TRBJ1-1; D is unclear. The CDR3 extends over 14 amino acids. V gave up 10 bases and J gave up 0 bases, with 15 bases separating them. The V gene's germline CDR1 is ENHRY and CDR2 SYGVKD. CDR3 bases: TGTGCCACCGCACCGAGCCATCTGAACACTGAAGCTTTCTTT. Residues: CATAPSHLNTEAFF.

In its sample, this clone was seen once. J is TRBJ2-7 and V is TRBV15; D uncertain. CDR1 is LNHNV and CDR2 is YYDKDF in the germline V gene (reference sequence). V was pared by 0 bases and J by 0 bases, with 9 bases between. The CDR3 length is 15 residues. Here the CDR3 reads CATSRDGAGSYEQYF. For the CDR3, the DNA is TGTGCCACCAGCAGAGATGGAGCCGGCTCCTACGAGCAGTACTTC.

This chain's CDR3 is CASSEGQEYNEQFF. CDR3 DNA: TGCGCCAGCAGCGAGGGACAGGAGTACAATGAGCAGTTCTTC. The V and J genes are TRBV5-1 and TRBJ2-1; the match to TRBD1 covers 8 bases. J lost 4 bases, V lost 4 bases, and 4 bases had no gene match. Germline V lookup: CDR1 SGHRS, CDR2 YFSETQ. The length of the CDR3 is 14 residues.

This clone was counted a few times. This chain connects TRBV19 to TRBJ1-1, with 8 bases aligning to TRBD1. This CDR3 region has 16 residues. Losses at the gene ends were 4 bases for V and 5 bases for J; bases not matched to a gene: 12. Germline V CDR1 and CDR2: LNHDA, SQIVND (reference sequence). The CDR3 loop is CASSTYRGQGGTEAFF. The CDR3 nucleotides read TGTGCCAGTAGTACCTACCGAGGACAGGGCGGGACTGAAGCTTTCTTT.

The chain couples TRBV28 to TRBJ1-1; 7 bases match TRBD1. With V trimmed by 4 bases and J by 6 bases, 5 bases remained unmatched. This CDR3 spans 13 amino acids. Per the germline V gene, CDR1 is MDHEN and CDR2 is SYDVKM. CDR3 region: CASSSPQGAEAFF. Here the CDR3 DNA reads TGTGCCAGCAGTTCTCCTCAGGGGGCTGAAGCTTTCTTT.

The chain recombines TRBV5-6 with TRBJ2-7; D is unresolved. The CDR3 spans 15 residues. V gave up 2 bases and J gave up 1 base, with 13 bases separating them. Germline CDR1 SGHDT, CDR2 YYEEEE. The CDR3: CASSLGRSASYEQYF. As DNA, the CDR3 is TGTGCCAGCAGCTTAGGCAGGTCGGCTTCCTACGAGCAGTACTTC. The complete variable domain, with remaining parts taken from reference TRBV5-6 and TRBJ2-7, reads DAGVTQSPTHLIKTRGQQVTLRCSPKSGHDTVSWYQQALGQGPQFIFQYYEEEERQRGNFPDRFSGHQFPNYSSELNVNALLLGDSALYLCASSLGRSASYEQYFGPGTRLTVT.

This clone was recorded a few times. The rearrangement uses TRBV10-1 and TRBJ1-1, with a tentative D call TRBD1 (6 bases). This CDR3 has 13 residues. Trimming pared 10 bases from V and 2 bases from J, leaving 14 bases between. Germline lookup yields CDR1 WNHNN and CDR2 SYGVQD (reference sequence). CDR3 amino acids: CATQGQLNTEAFF. The CDR3 region has the DNA TGCGCCACCCAAGGACAGCTAAACACTGAAGCTTTCTTT.

As DNA, the CDR3 is TGTGCCAGCAGCCTACACGGGACTAGCGGGAGACGAGCCAAAAACATTCAGTACTTC. Protein sequence: CASSLHGTSGRRAKNIQYF. V and J are TRBV3-1 (or the pseudogene TRBV3-2) and TRBJ2-4, with 14 bases lining up with TRBD2. The CDR3 runs to 19 residues. V lost 4 bases, J lost 0 bases, and 8 bases stayed unmatched. The germline gives CDR1 LGHDT, CDR2 YNNKEL (reference sequence).